The rows below give T cell receptor beta chains drawn from one sample of a study of response to subunit inactivated influenza vaccine. Each CDR3 protein is one row after TCRdb ran MiXCR on the RT-PCR reads. The sample has about 530,000 distinct CDR3 sequences; 10% to 15% are singletons. This material consisted of PBMCs from blood, taken about 40 days after vaccination. The receptors originated from a man aged 50-60 years who received an inactivated influenza vaccine. CDR3s include the opening cysteine and the closing phenylalanine or tryptophan. A D gene is named only where the DNA matches it firmly. Expanded clones are given a class, and other clones once, few, many or no size at all.

D: -
length: 14
J: TRBJ2-6
V: TRBV4-2
size: few
CDR3: CASSQDSGANVLTF
DNA: TGTGCCAGCAGCCAAGATTCTGGGGCCAACGTCCTGACTTTC

D: TRBD1
length: 16
J: TRBJ1-2
V: TRBV7-9
size: few
CDR3: CASSTAGTGYANGYTF
DNA: TGTGCCAGCAGCACAGCCGGGACAGGGTATGCTAATGGCTACACCTTC

D: -
length: 13
J: TRBJ1-1
V: TRBV12-3/TRBV12-4
size: many
CDR3: CASSSVDGAEAFF
DNA: TGTGCCAGCAGTTCCGTGGACGGGGCTGAAGCTTTCTTT

D: -
length: 14
J: TRBJ1-2
V: TRBV4-3
size: -
CDR3: CASSRAWEGHGYTF
DNA: TGCGCCAGCAGCCGAGCGTGGGAAGGACATGGCTACACCTTC

D: -
length: 14
J: TRBJ2-2
V: TRBV4-3
size: few
CDR3: CASSQTINTGELFF
DNA: TGCGCCAGCAGCCAAACTATTAACACCGGGGAGCTGTTTTTT

D: TRBD2
length: 15
J: TRBJ2-5
V: TRBV15
size: few
CDR3: CATSRGLANQETQYF
DNA: TGTGCCACCAGCAGAGGACTAGCGAATCAAGAGACCCAGTACTTC

D: TRBD2
length: 18
J: TRBJ2-3
V: TRBV28
size: -
CDR3: CASSGLAGGLRGTDTQYF
DNA: TGTGCCAGCAGTGGACTAGCGGGGGGCCTCCGCGGCACAGATACGCAGTATTTT

D: TRBD2
length: 16
J: TRBJ2-3
V: TRBV6-1
size: -
CDR3: CASSKLAGGPADTQYF
DNA: TGTGCCAGCAGTAAACTAGCGGGGGGACCCGCAGATACGCAGTATTTT

D: -
length: 16
J: TRBJ1-2
V: TRBV5-5
size: few
CDR3: CASSLSIGVSNYGYTF
DNA: TGTGCCAGCAGCTTGTCAATCGGAGTATCTAACTATGGCTACACCTTC

D: TRBD1
length: 14
J: TRBJ1-6
V: TRBV28
size: few
CDR3: CASTPDRSGSALHF
DNA: TGTGCCAGCACTCCGGACAGGTCAGGTTCGGCCCTCCACTTT

D: -
length: 14
J: TRBJ2-7
V: TRBV29-1
size: -
CDR3: CSVAPTREVEEQYF
DNA: TGCAGCGTTGCACCAACTAGGGAGGTAGAGGAGCAGTACTTC

D: -
length: 14
J: TRBJ2-2
V: TRBV20-1
size: -
CDR3: CSARPYILTGELFF
DNA: TGCAGTGCTAGACCGTATATACTCACCGGGGAGCTGTTTTTT

D: -
length: 15
J: TRBJ2-3
V: TRBV29-1
size: few
CDR3: CSVDAGTITADTQYF
DNA: TGCAGCGTTGATGCGGGTACAATCACGGCAGATACGCAGTATTTT

D: -
length: 13
J: TRBJ2-5
V: TRBV5-1
size: many
CDR3: CASSFGSGETQYF
DNA: TGTGCCAGCAGCTTCGGGAGCGGGGAGACCCAGTACTTC